This T cell receptor (beta chain) was observed in a study of shared T cell receptors in the human thymus. TCRdb's copy holds only in-frame clones and misses some; the assay was immunoSEQ multiplex PCR. The sample lists hundreds of thousands of clones, about 89% seen once, with 0.009% to 0.0095% in the top ten. With respect to this clone: This sample also contains other DNA sequences that code for the same CDR3.

This CDR3 is built from 15 residues. The V end lost 4 bases, the J end lost 7 bases, and 19 bases lay between the germline ends. The V gene's germline CDR1 is MGHRA and CDR2 YSYEKL. The data also belong to a second study, concerning human thymus T cells.

The J gene is TRBJ1-2, the V gene TRBV4-1; D not resolved. Sequenced material: thymocytes. The clonotype comes from a boy younger than two with a congenital heart defect. The CDR3, as DNA: TGCGCCAGCAGCCTCAGGACGGACTTGACGGCTGGCTACACCTTC. Its protein product is CASSLRTDLTAGYTF.